This T cell receptor beta chain was found in a study of vaccination effects on CD4 cells after COVID-19. Study observations and caveats: Among infection- and vaccine-induced clones, marked clonal contraction occurred late after vaccination.

Sequencing was preceded by expansion of antigen-specific CD4+ T cells with viral peptide pools in the ViraFEST assay. Upon completion of 10 to 11 days in culture, CD4+ T cells were isolated. The vaccine recipients had no prior SARS-CoV-2 infection, with negative nucleocapsid antibodies. Cultivation was performed at roughly 2 million PBMC per well with about 9.6 IU/ml IL-2 and 9.5 to 10 ug/ml peptides added. Half the medium was replaced with IL-2 medium on days 3 and 7. In regard to this clone: The antigen remains unidentified.

Germline-derived CDR1 and CDR2 are SGHRS and YFSETQ. Losses at the gene ends were 5 bases for V and 5 bases for J; bases not matched to a gene: 12. The CDR3 runs to 16 residues. Repertoires were generated with immunoSEQ multiplex PCR, while TCRdb's copy carries only in-frame clones and drops some. Of 20,000 to 25,000 clones listed, approximately 74% are singletons. This TCR came from a human donor who received a COVID-19 vaccine. The source was CD4+ T cells from PBMCs cultured with HCoV-NL63 spike peptides, collected before COVID-19 vaccination. The V and J genes are TRBV5-1 and TRBJ2-7; 11 bases fit TRBD2. This CDR3 is CASRGKETSGGDEQYF. Here the CDR3 DNA reads TGCGCCAGCAGGGGTAAAGAAACTAGCGGGGGCGACGAGCAGTACTTC.